The 10 T cell receptor beta chains below come from one sample, sequenced in a study of OX40 agonist ivuxolimab in advanced cancers. This table comes from immunoSEQ multiplex PCR, and its TCRdb copy is limited to in-frame clones, with some not included. The sample yields some 17,000 clones, roughly four fifths seen once. This specimen consisted of CD4+ or CD8+ T cells sorted from blood, obtained in a trial of the OX40 agonist ivuxolimab. The receptors stem from an adult with an advanced solid tumor such as melanoma, head and neck, liver or kidney cancer.

The chain recombines TRBV5-1 with TRBJ1-2, with 9 bases lining up with TRBD1. V gave up 4 bases and J gave up 5 bases; unmatched junction bases: 6. Germline loops: CDR1 SGHRS, CDR2 YFSETQ. The CDR3 sequence is 14 residues long. The CDR3 DNA follows: TGCGCCAGCAGCCCGGGACAGGGAGGGTATGGCTACACCTTC. Amino acids: CASSPGQGGYGYTF.

This chain uses TRBV28 with TRBJ2-1; 9 bases are a match to TRBD2. Germline V gene lookup returns CDR1 MDHEN and CDR2 SYDVKM. V dropped 2 bases and J dropped 7; count of bases not matched to a gene: 6. The CDR3 has 15 amino acids. CDR3 DNA sequence: TGTGCCAGCAGTTTAGCTGGCGGGGGGGCGAATGAGCAGTTCTTC. Encoded protein: CASSLAGGGANEQFF.

V usage is TRBV27 and J usage is TRBJ1-4; 9 nucleotides line up with TRBD1. J was trimmed by 7 bases and V by 6 bases; bases with no gene match: 9. The CDR3 loop spans 15 amino acids. Germline CDR1 MNHEY, CDR2 SMNVEV (reference sequence). CDR3 DNA sequence: TGTGCCAGCAGACGATACAGGGGGCGCGCTGAAAAACTGTTTTTT. Protein sequence: CASRRYRGRAEKLFF.

The chain combines TRBV9 with TRBJ1-1, with D possibly TRBD1 on 5 matching bases. The germline V gene has CDR1 SGDLS and CDR2 YYNGEE. The V and J ends lost 3 bases and 8 bases respectively, with 14 bases between them. The CDR3 length is 13 residues. The CDR3 region has the DNA TGTGCCAGCAGCGAGCACCATGGGGCAGAAGCTTTCTTT. This gives the protein CASSEHHGAEAFF.

This chain links TRBV5-1 with TRBJ1-3; D ambiguous. The CDR3 loop spans 15 amino acids. Germline CDR1 and CDR2: SGHRS and YFSETQ. Trimming pared 4 bases from V and 0 bases from J, leaving 11 bases between. The CDR3 sequence is CASSPGPVSGNTIYF. CDR3 nucleotides: TGCGCCAGCAGCCCCGGACCGGTCTCTGGAAACACCATATATTTT.

The chain uses TRBV6-1 and TRBJ1-1, with D perhaps matching TRBD1 (5 bases). CDR1 is MNHNS and CDR2 is SASEGT in the germline V gene. V lost 3 bases and J lost 8, with 10 bases in between. CDR3 length equals 12 residues. CDR3 DNA: TGTGCCAGCAGTGAGGGACGGGCAGAAGCTTTCTTT. Translation: CASSEGRAEAFF.

The V gene is TRBV5-8, the J gene TRBJ1-3; D is ambiguous. Trimming left V 2 bases short and J 5 bases short, with 2 bases between. The CDR3 runs 11 residues. The germline V gene has CDR1 SGHTS and CDR2 YDEGEE. CDR3 DNA: TGTGCCAGCAGCTTCCGAAACACCATATATTTT. This sequence encodes CASSFRNTIYF.

This clone was seen a single time. CDR3 region: CASSYSRGEKLFF. The CDR3 DNA reads TGTGCCAGCAGTTACTCGAGAGGTGAAAAACTGTTTTTT. This chain links TRBV6-5 with TRBJ1-4; D is unclear. The CDR3 is made up of 13 amino acids. The V and J ends lost 0 bases and 7 bases respectively, with 6 bases between them. CDR1 MNHEY and CDR2 SVGAGI come from the germline V gene.

The V gene is TRBV19, the J gene TRBJ1-6; D may be TRBD1 (5 bases). Trimming cost V 7 bases and J 9 bases, with 22 bases left between them. This CDR3 contains 16 residues. Germline-derived CDR1 and CDR2 are LNHDA and SQIVND (reference sequence). The CDR3 spells CASNPMTGEGSSPLHF. As DNA, the CDR3 is TGTGCCAGTAACCCCATGACCGGGGAGGGGAGTTCACCCCTCCACTTT. The whole variable domain, remainder taken from reference TRBV19 and TRBJ1-6, is DGGITQSPKYLFRKEGQNVTLSCEQNLNHDAMYWYRQDPGQGLRLIYYSQIVNDFQKGDIAEGYSVSREKKESFPLTVTSAQKNPTAFYLCASNPMTGEGSSPLHFGNGTRLTVT.

The chain has TRBV11-2 and TRBJ1-3, with TRBD1 as a possible D gene (6 bases). CDR3 length: 16 amino acids. Germline CDR1 is SGHAT and CDR2 is FQNNGV. V lost 5 bases, J lost 3 bases, and 17 bases lay in between. CDR3 in amino acids: CASSPSGAFSGNTIYF. The CDR3 DNA reads as TGTGCCAGCAGCCCCTCAGGGGCGTTTAGTGGAAACACCATATATTTT.